Each of the 27 T cell receptor beta chains below was sequenced from the same sample in a study of T-cell memory formation after mild COVID-19. Each CDR3 protein is one row after TCRdb ran MiXCR on the 5' RACE reads. The sample gives approximately 250,000 distinct CDR3 sequences, over 15% of which show up once; around 23% is in the top ten. The sequenced sample was PBMCs or a T cell subset sorted from them (not recorded which). These receptors were taken from a man younger than 35 who had mild COVID-19 (a few samples of this study predate the infection). Cell type and time point are not known.

In its sample, this clonotype was seen a few times. This CDR3 reads CASSFSGGAWDTQYF. The CDR3 nucleotides are TGTGCCAGCAGCTTTAGCGGGGGGGCCTGGGATACGCAGTATTTT. V usage is TRBV7-2 and J usage is TRBJ2-3; 11 bases align to TRBD2. Germline trimming cut 3 bases from V and 6 bases from J; bases unmatched to any gene: 5. CDR1 and CDR2 (germline): SGHTA, FQGNSA. The CDR3 is 15 amino acids.

This sequence joins TRBV7-2 and TRBJ2-3, with 9 bases lining up with TRBD1. Per germline, CDR1 SGHTA and CDR2 FQGNSA. CDR3 length: 16 amino acids. With V trimmed by 5 bases and J by 4 bases, 10 bases remained unmatched. The CDR3 DNA follows: TGTGCCAGCAGCCCCCAATGGGACAGGGCCTCAGATACGCAGTATTTT. Translation: CASSPQWDRASDTQYF.

The chain has TRBV10-3 and TRBJ2-3; D remains unclear. The CDR3 runs 15 residues. V lost 0 bases to trimming and J lost 0 bases, with 7 bases between them. In germline, CDR1 is ENHRY, CDR2 SYGVKD. For the CDR3, the DNA is TGTGCCATCAGTGAGTCCCGGGCGAGCACAGATACGCAGTATTTT. Amino acid sequence: CAISESRASTDTQYF.

This clonotype was observed a handful of times. The rearrangement links TRBV19 to TRBJ1-1; D might be TRBD1 (6 bases). From germline, CDR1 is LNHDA and CDR2 SQIVND (reference sequence). CDR3 length: 16 amino acids. Trimming took 3 bases from V and 0 from J, leaving 14 bases between them. CDR3 in amino acids: CASSMYAGQMNTEAFF. The CDR3, as DNA: TGTGCCAGTAGTATGTATGCCGGACAGATGAACACTGAAGCTTTCTTT.

The sample holds a few counts of this clonotype. This chain connects TRBV6-6 to TRBJ2-3, with unresolved D. Looked up from germline, CDR1 is MNHNY and CDR2 is SVGAGI (reference sequence). Trimming took 5 bases from V and 1 from J, leaving 10 bases between them. This CDR3 is built from 14 residues. CDR3 region: CASSNTAGTDTQYF. Written as DNA, the CDR3 is TGTGCCAGCAGTAACACGGCGGGCACAGATACGCAGTATTTT.

Comments on this clonotype: Relative to the germline gene, one junction end is altered; a read error may explain this. CDR3 DNA: TGTGCCTGCAGCCCAGGACTAGCGGGGGCGCATGAGCAGTTCTTC. Translated: CACSPGLAGAHEQFF. The chain links TRBV11-3 to TRBJ2-1; 13 bases agree with TRBD2. The germline V gene encodes CDR1 SGHNT and CDR2 YENEEA. This CDR3 has 15 residues.

The genes are TRBV4-2 and TRBJ1-1, with D possibly being TRBD1 (5 bases). CDR3 size: 15 residues. The V gene lost 5 bases and the J gene lost 4 bases, with 17 bases spanning the gap. Per the germline V gene, CDR1 is LGHNA and CDR2 is YNFKEQ. CDR3 nucleotide sequence: TGTGCCAGCAGCTTGAGCATCGGGGGTAGCACTGAAGCTTTCTTT. Translated: CASSLSIGGSTEAFF.

The chain couples TRBV5-6 to TRBJ1-2; tentative D call: TRBD1 (5 bases). V was shortened by 5 bases and J by 0 bases, with 17 bases between the two germline ends. The CDR3 length is 16 residues. The germline V gene encodes CDR1 SGHDT and CDR2 YYEEEE. The CDR3 region has the DNA TGTGCCAGCAGTAGGGGACGTAAGCAATCTAACTATGGCTACACCTTC. It translates to CASSRGRKQSNYGYTF.

This chain joins TRBV24-1 and TRBJ2-7, with a possible D match to TRBD2 (7 bases). Deletions cut 9 bases from V and 5 bases from J, with 19 bases between. Germline V gene sequence: CDR1 KGHDR, CDR2 SFDVKD. The CDR3 contains 14 residues. CDR3 DNA sequence: TGTGCCACCCGAGGGTGGTGGGGGGGCGACGAGCAGTACTTC. Amino acid sequence: CATRGWWGGDEQYF.

A few counts support this clonotype. The chain recombines TRBV5-1 with TRBJ2-7, with D hard to call. Trimming stripped 0 bases from V and 4 bases from J, with 8 bases between. The CDR3 covers 13 residues. Germline assignment: CDR1 SGHRS and CDR2 YFSETQ. The CDR3 spells CASSLENGYEQYF. Written as DNA, the CDR3 is TGCGCCAGCAGCTTGGAGAACGGATACGAGCAGTACTTC.

A few counts support this clonotype. This chain joins TRBV7-2 and TRBJ2-5; weak D call: TRBD2 (7 bases). Germline V lookup: CDR1 SGHTA, CDR2 FQGNSA. The V end was cut by 5 bases, the J end by 2 bases, with 15 bases between. The length of the CDR3 is 15 residues. CDR3 bases: TGTGCCAGCAGCCCGGGGAGGGGGGAACAAGAGACCCAGTACTTC. This sequence encodes CASSPGRGEQETQYF.

In its sample, this clonotype was seen a few times. The chain carries TRBV7-2 and TRBJ2-5; D possibly matches TRBD1 or TRBD2 (5 bases each). From germline, CDR1 is SGHTA and CDR2 FQGNSA. The CDR3 has 13 residues. V dropped 3 bases and J dropped 5 bases, with 10 bases sitting between them. As DNA, the CDR3 is TGTGCCAGCAGCTTGTGGGGGACGGAGACCCAGTACTTC. Protein sequence: CASSLWGTETQYF.

At least ten counts were recorded for this clonotype. This chain joins TRBV4-2 and TRBJ2-2; D tentatively fits TRBD1 or TRBD2 (6 bases each). This CDR3 is built from 17 residues. Trimming removed 1 base from V and 2 bases from J, with 14 bases in between. CDR1 and CDR2 from the germline V gene are LGHNA and YNFKEQ. CDR3 DNA sequence: TGTGCCAGCAGCCAAGTCGGAGGGGGGCCTAACACCGGGGAGCTGTTTTTT. The encoded protein is CASSQVGGGPNTGELFF.

This clonotype was seen only a few times. This chain connects TRBV20-1 to TRBJ2-5; 9 bases fit TRBD1. The CDR3 sequence is 14 residues long. The germline CDR1 and CDR2 sequences are DFQATT and SNEGSKA (reference sequence). Trimming cost V 5 bases and J 5 bases; bases outside gene matches: 9. CDR3 protein: CSAPSQGAGETQYF. The CDR3 DNA is TGCAGTGCTCCGTCACAGGGGGCCGGGGAGACCCAGTACTTC.

The table lists this clonotype with a count of one. This rearrangement joins TRBV6-1 to TRBJ1-4; D remains ambiguous. V lost 3 bases and J 1 base, leaving 6 bases between the germline ends. Germline V gene sequence: CDR1 MNHNS, CDR2 SASEGT. The CDR3 runs 14 residues. Here the CDR3 reads CASSDSLTNEKLFF. The CDR3 DNA reads as TGTGCCAGCAGTGACAGCCTAACTAATGAAAAACTGTTTTTT.

This clonotype was counted between two and nine times. This sequence joins TRBV6-6 and TRBJ2-7; possibly TRBD1 for D (6 bases). Deletions cut 6 bases from V and 1 base from J, with 10 bases between. The CDR3 extends over 13 amino acids. Per germline, CDR1 MNHNY and CDR2 SVGAGI (reference sequence). The CDR3 sequence: CASSPTGSYEQYF. The CDR3, as DNA: TGTGCCAGCAGCCCCACAGGGTCCTACGAGCAGTACTTC.

This clonotype was counted a few times. This chain connects TRBV5-4 to TRBJ2-5; perhaps TRBD1 as D (5 bases). V lost 4 bases and J lost 3, with 7 bases in between. This CDR3 region has 12 residues. Germline V gene lookup returns CDR1 SGHNT and CDR2 YYREEE (reference sequence). For the CDR3, the DNA is TGTGCCAGCAGCAGGGGTAAAGAGACCCAGTACTTC. Protein: CASSRGKETQYF.

This clonotype has more than one count but fewer than ten. This chain links TRBV12-3 or TRBV12-4 with TRBJ1-6; TRBD1 aligns across 9 bases. This CDR3 comprises 17 residues. V lost 6 bases, J lost 9 bases, and 15 bases stayed unmatched. CDR3 loop: CASSRGMGQGVGSPLHF. CDR3 coding DNA: TGTGCCAGCAGCCGGGGAATGGGACAGGGCGTTGGTTCACCCCTCCACTTT.

This clonotype was found a few times. The V gene is TRBV7-9, the J gene TRBJ1-2; perhaps TRBD1 as D (5 bases). The CDR3 totals 16 residues. Germline V gene data show CDR1 as SEHNR and CDR2 as FQNEAQ (reference sequence). The germline V and J ends were trimmed by 1 base and 2 bases, with 14 bases remaining between them. The CDR3 bases are TGTGCCAGCAGCTTAGTCCCAGGGAGCGCCAACTATGGCTACACCTTC. Encoded protein: CASSLVPGSANYGYTF. Complete variable domain (other parts from reference TRBV7-9 and TRBJ1-2): DTGVSQNPRHKITKRGQNVTFRCDPISEHNRLYWYRQTLGQGPEFLTYFQNEAQLEKSRLLSDRFSAERPKGSFSTLEIQRTEQGDSAMYLCASSLVPGSANYGYTFGSGTRLTVV.

Ten or more counts support this clonotype. The chain is built from TRBV12-3 or TRBV12-4 and TRBJ2-5; 7 bases fit TRBD2. The CDR3 is made up of 12 amino acids. V lost 7 bases, J lost 5 bases, and 4 bases stayed unmatched. CDR3: CASKRGGETQYF. CDR3 in DNA: TGTGCCAGCAAGCGGGGAGGGGAGACCCAGTACTTC.

The chain is built from TRBV4-1 and TRBJ2-3, with 7 bases fitting TRBD2. V trimming: 3 bases; J trimming: 2 bases; junction bases outside the gene matches: 11. This CDR3 has 17 amino acids. The V gene's germline CDR1 is MGHRA and CDR2 YSYEKL. This CDR3 reads CASSHSSLAENTDTQYF. DNA for the CDR3: TGCGCCAGCAGCCATTCCTCCCTAGCGGAGAACACAGATACGCAGTATTTT.

This clonotype was seen more than once but under ten times. The rearrangement joins TRBV6-2 or TRBV6-3 to TRBJ1-2; 7 nucleotides match TRBD1. The CDR3 consists of 13 residues. Germline trimming cut 6 bases from V and 2 bases from J; bases unmatched to any gene: 3. Germline V gene lookup returns CDR1 MNHEY and CDR2 SVGEGT. The CDR3 loop reads CASRPTGNYGYTF. For the CDR3, the DNA is TGTGCCAGCAGGCCGACAGGGAACTATGGCTACACCTTC.

V and J are TRBV6-2 or TRBV6-3 and TRBJ2-1; 10 bases fit TRBD2. The CDR3 is made up of 16 amino acids. Germline assignment: CDR1 MNHEY and CDR2 SVGEGT. With V trimmed by 6 bases and J by 7 bases, 12 bases remained unmatched. The CDR3 protein is CASSQDLAGAKNEQFF. In nucleotides, the CDR3 is TGTGCCAGCAGCCAGGACCTAGCGGGGGCCAAGAATGAGCAGTTCTTC.

V gene TRBV20-1 combines with J gene TRBJ1-4; D remains ambiguous. In germline, CDR1 is DFQATT, CDR2 SNEGSKA (reference sequence). This CDR3 comprises 16 residues. Trimming took 0 bases from V and 0 from J, leaving 11 bases between them. The CDR3 DNA reads TGCAGTGCTAGAGATCGACTAGGAACAACTAATGAAAAACTGTTTTTT. Amino acid sequence: CSARDRLGTTNEKLFF.

A few counts support this clonotype. The chain is built from TRBV5-1 and TRBJ2-5; 9 bases fit TRBD2. V was pared by 2 bases and J by 2 bases, with 7 bases of the junction left unmatched. The CDR3 is made up of 16 amino acids. Per germline, CDR1 SGHRS and CDR2 YFSETQ. The CDR3: CASSFSIAGAQETQYF. CDR3 bases: TGCGCCAGCAGCTTTTCTATAGCGGGGGCTCAAGAGACCCAGTACTTC.

This clonotype was detected only a few times. The V and J genes are TRBV27 and TRBJ2-1, with D possibly TRBD2 on 6 matching bases. CDR3 length: 17 amino acids. V was pared by 1 base and J by 0 bases, with 13 bases between. The V gene's germline CDR1 is MNHEY and CDR2 SMNVEV (reference sequence). The CDR3 loop reads CASSLWAGTSSYNEQFF. CDR3 sequence (DNA): TGTGCCAGCAGTTTATGGGCGGGAACGAGCTCCTACAATGAGCAGTTCTTC.

The chain has TRBV5-4 and TRBJ1-5, with TRBD1 matching 12 bases. V lost 4 bases, J lost 3 bases, and 5 bases stayed unmatched. Germline CDR1 SGHNT, CDR2 YYREEE (reference sequence). The CDR3 runs 16 residues. The CDR3 region is CASSPGQGANNQPQHF. As DNA, the CDR3 is TGTGCCAGCAGCCCGGGACAGGGGGCTAACAATCAGCCCCAGCATTTT.